The present T cell receptor beta chain was sequenced within a study of monozygotic twins with inflammatory bowel disease. Overall study results and limits: Healthy twins shared more clonotypes with others than IBD patients, most markedly active ones. There was no way to distinguish the different T cell subtypes.

Turning to this clonotype: Antigen: not known.

The team made cDNA by running eight separate reactions for each sample. TCRdb re-called the 5' RACE reads and gives one entry per CDR3 protein, without DNA. The table lists some 450,000 distinct CDR3 sequences, with 2% to 3% in the top ten. This CDR3 contains 14 residues. Germline V gene data show CDR1 as MDHEN and CDR2 as SYDVKM. This receptor was identified in a human donor with ulcerative colitis or Crohn's disease, or a healthy co-twin of an affected twin (not recorded which). This sequence joins TRBV28 and TRBJ2-5. The sequenced material came from blood. CDR3 sequence: CASSFRVLQETQYF.